The entry below describes one T cell receptor beta chain. Its matching antigen is unknown. CDR1 SGHVS and CDR2 FQNEAQ come from the germline V gene. The CDR3 sequence is 17 residues long. The V segment lost 8 bases and the J segment 6 bases; nucleotides outside the gene matches: 14. The sample belongs to a study of blood T cells in healthy people across ages. Overall study findings and caveats: Among long-lived donors, naive CD4+ cells were more numerous and diversity higher than in aged donors.

The second PCR ran about 6 to 12 cycles with a sample-barcoded 5' primer and J-beta primers. Using its own MiXCR run on the 5' RACE reads, TCRdb lists one record per CDR3 protein. The table has about 900,000 distinct CDR3 sequences, roughly 43% seen once. The sample was blood. The origin of this receptor is a man aged 30-40 years in good health. The chain combines TRBV7-8 with TRBJ1-5; TRBD1 matches at 12 bases. CDR3 nucleotide sequence: TGTGCCAGCCGCGCGGCTCCGGGACAGGGGGCTAGTCAGCCCCAGCATTTT. Encoded protein: CASRAAPGQGASQPQHF.